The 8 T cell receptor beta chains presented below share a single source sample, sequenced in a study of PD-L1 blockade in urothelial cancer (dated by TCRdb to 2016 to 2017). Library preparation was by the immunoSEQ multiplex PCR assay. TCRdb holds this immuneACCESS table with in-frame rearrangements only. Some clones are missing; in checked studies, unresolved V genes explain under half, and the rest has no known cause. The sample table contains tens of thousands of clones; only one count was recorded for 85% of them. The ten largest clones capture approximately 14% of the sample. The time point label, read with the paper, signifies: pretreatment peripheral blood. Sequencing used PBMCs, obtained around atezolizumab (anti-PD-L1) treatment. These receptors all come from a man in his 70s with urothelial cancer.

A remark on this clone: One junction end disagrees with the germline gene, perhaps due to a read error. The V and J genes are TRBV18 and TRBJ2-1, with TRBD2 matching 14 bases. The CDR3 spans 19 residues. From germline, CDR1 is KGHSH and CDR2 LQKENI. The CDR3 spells CAGSPQTGTSGSSYNEQFF. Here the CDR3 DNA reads TGTGCCGGCTCACCCCAGACCGGGACTAGCGGGAGCTCCTACAATGAGCAGTTCTTC. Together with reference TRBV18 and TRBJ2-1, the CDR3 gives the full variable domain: NAGVMQNPRHLVRRRGQEARLRCSPMKGHSHVYWYRQLPEEGLKFMVYLQKENIIDESGMPKERFSAEFPKEGPSILRIQQVVRGDSAAYFCAGSPQTGTSGSSYNEQFFGPGTRLTVL.

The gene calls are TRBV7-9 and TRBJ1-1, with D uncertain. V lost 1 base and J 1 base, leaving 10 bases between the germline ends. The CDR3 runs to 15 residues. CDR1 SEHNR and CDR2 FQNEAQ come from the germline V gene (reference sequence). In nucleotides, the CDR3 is TGTGCCAGCAGCTTAGTTCGCGAAAGGAACACTGAAGCTTTCTTT. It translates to CASSLVRERNTEAFF.

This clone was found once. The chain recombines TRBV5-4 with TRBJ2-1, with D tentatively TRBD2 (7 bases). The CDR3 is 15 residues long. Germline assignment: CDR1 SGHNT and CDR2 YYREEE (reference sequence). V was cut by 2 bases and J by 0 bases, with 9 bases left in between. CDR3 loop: CASSLGGASYNEQFF. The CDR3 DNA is TGTGCCAGCAGCTTAGGGGGGGCCTCCTACAATGAGCAGTTCTTC.

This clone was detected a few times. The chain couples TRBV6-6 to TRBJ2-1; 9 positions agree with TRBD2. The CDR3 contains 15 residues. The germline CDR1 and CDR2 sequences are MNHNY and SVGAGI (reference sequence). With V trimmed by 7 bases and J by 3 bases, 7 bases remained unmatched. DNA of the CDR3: TGTGCCAGCACACCTAGCGGGACGGTCTACAATGAGCAGTTCTTC. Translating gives CASTPSGTVYNEQFF.

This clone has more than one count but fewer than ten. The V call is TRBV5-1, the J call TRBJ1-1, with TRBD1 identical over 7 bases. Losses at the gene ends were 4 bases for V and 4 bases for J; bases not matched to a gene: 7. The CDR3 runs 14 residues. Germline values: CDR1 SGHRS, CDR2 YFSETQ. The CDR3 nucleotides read TGCGCCAGCAGCCGAGACAGGGTATCCACTGAAGCTTTCTTT. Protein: CASSRDRVSTEAFF.

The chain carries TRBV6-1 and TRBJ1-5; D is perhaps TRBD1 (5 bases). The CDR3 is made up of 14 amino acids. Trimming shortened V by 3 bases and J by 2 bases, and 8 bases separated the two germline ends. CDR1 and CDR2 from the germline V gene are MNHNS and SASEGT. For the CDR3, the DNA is TGTGCCAGCAGTGAGGGGGGGGGCAATCAGCCCCAGCATTTT. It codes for CASSEGGGNQPQHF.

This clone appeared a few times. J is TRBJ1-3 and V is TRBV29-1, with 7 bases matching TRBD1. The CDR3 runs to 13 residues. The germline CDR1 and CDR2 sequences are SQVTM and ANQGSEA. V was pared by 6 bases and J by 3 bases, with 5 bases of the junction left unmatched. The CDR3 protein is CSVVRDSGNTIYF. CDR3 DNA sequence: TGCAGCGTCGTAAGGGACAGTGGAAACACCATATATTTT.

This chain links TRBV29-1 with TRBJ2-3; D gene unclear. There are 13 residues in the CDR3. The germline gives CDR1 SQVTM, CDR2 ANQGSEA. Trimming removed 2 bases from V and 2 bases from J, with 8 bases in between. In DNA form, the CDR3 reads TGCAGCGTTGAACCAGTTAACACAGATACGCAGTATTTT. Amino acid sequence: CSVEPVNTDTQYF.